This T cell receptor beta chain was documented in a study of CD8 T cells in ankylosing spondylitis. TCRdb re-called the 5' RACE reads through MiXCR, storing one row per CDR3 protein. Of about 170,000 distinct CDR3 sequences listed, about a sixth are singletons. V lost 3 bases, J lost 2 bases, and 9 bases stayed unmatched. CDR1 and CDR2 from the germline V gene are DFQATT and SNEGSKA (reference sequence). The CDR3 is 16 amino acids. This chain uses TRBV20-1 with TRBJ2-7; 11 bases agree with TRBD2. The sequenced sample was blood, either unsorted or a sorted T cell fraction (not recorded which). This TCR came from a male donor with ankylosing spondylitis or in good health (not recorded which). CDR3 sequence: CSARVGLAGGTYEQYF. The CDR3 nucleotides read TGCAGTGCTAGGGTTGGGCTAGCGGGAGGAACCTACGAGCAGTACTTC.